The next 21 T cell receptor beta chains were all read from a single sample in a study of glioma-infiltrating T cells. Amplification of TCR alpha and beta CDR3 regions from RNA used iRepertoire nested multiplex PCR. Each CDR3 protein is one row after TCRdb ran MiXCR on the multiplex PCR reads. Among about 210,000 distinct CDR3 sequences listed, over 25% were seen once. Sequenced: glioma tissue, nonneoplastic brain tissue, or PBMCs (not recorded which). Receptors originate from a human donor with low-grade glioma or glioblastoma, undergoing nonglioma brain surgery, or in good health (not recorded which).

The chain uses TRBV7-9 and TRBJ1-6; D is perhaps TRBD1 (5 bases). The germline V and J ends were trimmed by 0 bases and 10 bases, with 13 bases remaining between them. Germline-derived CDR1 and CDR2 are SEHNR and FQNEAQ (reference sequence). This CDR3 contains 15 residues. In DNA, the CDR3 is TGTGCCAGCAGCTTAGCCGGCATGGGGCAATCACCCCTCCACTTT. This codes for CASSLAGMGQSPLHF. Complete variable domain (other parts from reference TRBV7-9 and TRBJ1-6): DTGVSQNPRHKITKRGQNVTFRCDPISEHNRLYWYRQTLGQGPEFLTYFQNEAQLEKSRLLSDRFSAERPKGSFSTLEIQRTEQGDSAMYLCASSLAGMGQSPLHFGNGTRLTVT.

This clonotype was detected ten times or more. The chain carries TRBV19 and TRBJ2-3, with TRBD2 identical over 7 bases. This CDR3 spans 15 amino acids. Germline assignment: CDR1 LNHDA and CDR2 SQIVND (reference sequence). Unmatched junction bases numbered 5, after V lost 3 bases and J lost 2 bases. The CDR3 sequence is CASSMGGDTTDTQYF. The CDR3 DNA reads as TGTGCCAGTAGTATGGGGGGGGATACCACAGATACGCAGTATTTT.

In the case of this clonotype: One junction end does not reproduce the germline sequence, and a read error may be involved. The rearrangement joins TRBV4-3 to TRBJ1-1; the match to TRBD1 covers 8 bases. The CDR3 spans 21 residues. Germline V gene sequence: CDR1 LGHNA, CDR2 YSLEER. CDR3 residues: CASSQDLRRASGGALNTEALF. DNA of the CDR3: TGCGCCAGCAGCCAAGATCTTCGCAGGGCTTCAGGGGGCGCCCTGAACACTGAAGCTCTCTTT.

This clonotype was counted at least ten times. A clone one base away is much larger, so this may be a read error. The chain combines TRBV27 with TRBJ1-2, with 11 bases fitting TRBD1. Trimming at V came to 6 bases and at J to 4 bases, leaving 7 bases not matched to a gene. The CDR3 covers 15 residues. The germline V gene encodes CDR1 MNHEY and CDR2 SMNVEV (reference sequence). CDR3 protein: CASRTGTGGSYGYTF. In nucleotides, the CDR3 is TGTGCCAGCAGGACCGGGACAGGGGGTAGCTATGGCTACACCTTC.

By share of the sample, this clonotype is medium-sized. This chain uses TRBV6-5 with TRBJ2-1; D is ambiguous. This CDR3 spans 14 amino acids. Germline CDR1 and CDR2: MNHEY and SVGAGI. The V end was cut by 2 bases, the J end by 5 bases, with 10 bases between. CDR3 amino acids: CASSYSGPDNEQFF. The CDR3 DNA reads as TGTGCCAGCAGTTACAGTGGTCCCGACAATGAGCAGTTCTTC.

Comment on this clonotype: A junction boundary mismatches the germline segment, possibly from a read error. The chain has TRBV6-1 and TRBJ2-5; weak D call: TRBD1 (6 bases). The CDR3 runs to 15 residues. Germline-derived CDR1 and CDR2 are MNHNS and SASEGT. The CDR3 DNA sequence: TGTGCCAGCAGAGAACGGCCAGGGGACATTGAGACCCAGTACTTT. It translates to CASRERPGDIETQYF.

Only one count was recorded for this clonotype. V is TRBV4-1 and J is TRBJ2-3, with D tentatively TRBD2 (5 bases). Trimming left V 2 bases short and J 0 bases short, with 18 bases between. The CDR3 runs to 18 residues. Per germline, CDR1 MGHRA and CDR2 YSYEKL. The CDR3, as DNA: TGCGCCAGCAGCCAACGGGTTCGAGAGGGAGTTAGCACAGATACGCAGTATTTT. Protein sequence: CASSQRVREGVSTDTQYF.

This clonotype was detected many times. The gene calls are TRBV20-1 and TRBJ1-5, with D possibly TRBD1 on 5 matching bases. The CDR3 runs to 15 residues. Trimming pared 1 base from V and 0 bases from J, leaving 10 bases between. CDR1 is DFQATT and CDR2 is SNEGSKA in the germline V gene (reference sequence). For the CDR3, the DNA is TGCAGTGCTAGAGTCGACAGTAATAGCAATCAGCCCCAGCATTTT. Translated, it gives CSARVDSNSNQPQHF.

With regard to this clonotype: Relative to the germline gene, one junction end is altered; a read error may explain this. The gene calls are TRBV6-9 and TRBJ2-3; D gene uncertain. From germline, CDR1 is MNHGY and CDR2 SVAAGI. This CDR3 has 13 residues. The CDR3 here is CASSYAPTDTKYF. The CDR3 nucleotides are TGTGCCAGCAGTTACGCTCCAACAGATACGAAGTATTTT.

The genes are TRBV18 and TRBJ2-7; 10 nucleotides align to TRBD1. This CDR3 is 16 amino acids long. Looked up from germline, CDR1 is KGHSH and CDR2 is LQKENI. After removal of 4 bases from V and 2 bases from J, the junction contained 8 bases not matched to a gene. CDR3 residues: CASSQSRDRGTYEQYF. CDR3 DNA: TGTGCCAGCTCACAAAGCCGGGACAGGGGTACCTACGAGCAGTACTTC.

Only a few counts were recorded for this clonotype. The chain is built from TRBV9 and TRBJ1-2; possibly TRBD1 for D (6 bases). The germline V gene encodes CDR1 SGDLS and CDR2 YYNGEE. The CDR3 is 14 residues long. V was clipped by 0 bases and J by 8 bases, with 14 bases between them. The CDR3 region is CASSVDGGRRGYTF. The CDR3 DNA sequence: TGTGCCAGCAGCGTAGATGGGGGCAGGAGGGGCTACACCTTC.

This clonotype was recorded at least ten times. The genes are TRBV7-8 and TRBJ1-4; TRBD1 matches at 8 bases. V trimming: 1 base; J trimming: 0 bases; junction bases outside the gene matches: 1. The V gene's germline CDR1 is SGHVS and CDR2 FQNEAQ. The CDR3 extends over 16 amino acids. The chain's CDR3 is CASSLGQGSTNEKLFF. The CDR3 nucleotides are TGTGCCAGCAGCTTAGGACAGGGGTCAACTAATGAAAAACTGTTTTTT.

This chain links TRBV7-2 with TRBJ2-7; D call uncertain. CDR1 is SGHTA, CDR2 FQGNSA, per germline. The CDR3 loop spans 12 amino acids. Trimming removed 2 bases from V and 5 bases from J, with 7 bases in between. The CDR3 loop is CASSLRVDEQYF. In DNA form, the CDR3 reads TGTGCCAGCAGCTTAAGGGTCGACGAGCAGTACTTC.

The CDR3 sequence: CASSLRADRGRNEQYF. The DNA for the CDR3 is TGTGCCAGCAGTTTAAGGGCGGACAGGGGGCGAAACGAGCAGTACTTC. The chain employs TRBV27 and TRBJ2-7, with 11 bases that match TRBD1. The ends lost 2 bases at V and 5 bases at J; junction bases unmatched: 8. Germline V lookup: CDR1 MNHEY, CDR2 SMNVEV (reference sequence). This CDR3 contains 16 residues.

The genes are TRBV9 and TRBJ1-4; perhaps TRBD1 as D (5 bases). Trimming removed 0 bases at V and 8 bases at J, with 11 bases between. This CDR3 is 14 amino acids long. Germline CDR1 is SGDLS and CDR2 is YYNGEE. CDR3 coding DNA: TGTGCCAGCAGCGTAGGGGACGGCCCCGAAAAACTGTTTTTT. It specifies CASSVGDGPEKLFF.

The J gene is TRBJ2-7, the V gene TRBV27; the D gene is possibly TRBD2 (5 bases). Germline loops: CDR1 MNHEY, CDR2 SMNVEV (reference sequence). The V end was cut by 4 bases, the J end by 5 bases, with 12 bases between. The CDR3 spans 13 residues. The CDR3 loop reads CASSSPAGHEQYF. In DNA form, the CDR3 reads TGTGCCAGCAGTTCACCCGCGGGCCACGAGCAGTACTTC.

This clonotype was recorded many times. This sequence joins TRBV9 and TRBJ2-7; 7 nucleotides match TRBD1. V was pared by 4 bases and J by 5 bases, with 9 bases of the junction left unmatched. Germline CDR1 is SGDLS and CDR2 is YYNGEE. The CDR3 has 14 amino acids. CDR3 in amino acids: CASSLTGITHEQYF. The CDR3, as DNA: TGTGCCAGCAGCCTGACAGGGATAACTCACGAGCAGTACTTC.

Worth noting for this clonotype: A read error may explain this, as a much larger clone is one base away. The rearrangement uses TRBV7-9 and TRBJ1-5; D is undetermined. Trimming shortened V by 1 base and J by 5 bases, and 12 bases separated the two germline ends. Germline-derived CDR1 and CDR2 are SEHNR and FQNEAQ (reference sequence). This CDR3 region has 15 residues. CDR3 loop: CASSLDSGRDQPQHF. DNA of the CDR3: TGTGCCAGCAGCTTAGATTCAGGCAGAGATCAGCCCCAGCATTTT.

The chain couples TRBV30 to TRBJ2-3, with D unclear. The germline CDR1 and CDR2 sequences are GTSNPN and SVGIG (reference sequence). The CDR3 length is 16 residues. Trimming shortened V by 5 bases and J by 5 bases, and 23 bases separated the two germline ends. CDR3 sequence reads: CAWGKSDSSLGDTQYF. The CDR3, as DNA: TGTGCCTGGGGAAAATCCGACTCCTCTCTGGGAGATACGCAGTATTTT.

The V call is TRBV6-2 or TRBV6-3, the J call TRBJ1-1; D remains ambiguous. The germline V gene has CDR1 MNHEY and CDR2 SVGEGT. V was pared by 11 bases and J by 4 bases, with 20 bases between. This CDR3 has 14 residues. The CDR3 is CAAKEEFRVTEAFF. CDR3 nucleotides: TGTGCCGCTAAGGAAGAGTTTAGGGTCACTGAAGCTTTCTTT.

This clonotype was detected ten times or more. The rearrangement uses TRBV28 and TRBJ1-1, with D possibly TRBD1 on 5 matching bases. The CDR3 contains 17 residues. Germline-derived CDR1 and CDR2 are MDHEN and SYDVKM. Trimming pared 1 base from V and 0 bases from J, leaving 15 bases between. CDR3 loop: CASSLFAGPFMNTEAFF. The CDR3 nucleotides read TGTGCCAGCAGTTTATTCGCAGGGCCTTTTATGAACACTGAAGCTTTCTTT. The full variable domain, with the rest looked up from reference TRBV28 and TRBJ1-1, is DVKVTQSSRYLVKRTGEKVFLECVQDMDHENMFWYRQDPGLGLRLIYFSYDVKMKEKGDIPEGYSVSREKKERFSLILESASTNQTSMYLCASSLFAGPFMNTEAFFGQGTRLTVV.